Below, one T cell receptor (beta chain) is given with its context. What it binds is unknown. The V and J ends lost 5 bases and 9 bases respectively, with 8 bases between them. There are 12 residues in the CDR3. The source of the sample is a study of T cell responses to AZD1222 COVID-19 vaccine. Study results and caveats: Reportedly, nearly half of unique spike TCRs recognized epitopes outside B.1.351/B.1.1.7 mutations. Seropositive status at baseline applied to only six AZD1222 recipients. There were mostly white British donors and more females than males, and clonal diversity was possibly underestimated. The study found vaccine-associated CD4 TCRs spanning spike, dominant at 160-218 and 743-854.

The assay was immunoSEQ multiplex PCR, and TCRdb's table has in-frame clones only and misses some. The table lists around 130,000 clones, over 90% of them singletons. The source material was peripheral blood, sampled on day 0 of AZD1222 vaccination. V is TRBV12-3 or TRBV12-4 and J is TRBJ1-6, with D hard to call. The sequence came from an adult in good health. In DNA, the CDR3 is TGTGCCAGCAGTAACCCCGGTTCACCCCTCCACTTT. Its protein product is CASSNPGSPLHF.